This is a list of T cell receptor beta chains from one sample in a study of PD-1 blockade in classical Hodgkin lymphoma. The method was immunoSEQ multiplex PCR; TCRdb's version includes in-frame clones alone and lacks a portion of them. This sample has 50,000 to 75,000 clones; around nine tenths occur once, and the top ten carry approximately 5.4%. This sample comprised peripheral blood mononuclear cells (PBMCs), obtained before the second cycle of nivolumab. Receptor source: a human donor with classical Hodgkin lymphoma. Each CDR3 is given with its conserved first and last residue. The D gene is left open where the match is weak. Expanded clones get a size class; other rows say once, few or many, or leave the size out.

V	J	size	D	CDR3	DNA
TRBV7-9	TRBJ1-2	-	-	CASSTYTKGGYTF	TGTGCCAGCAGTACTTATACCAAAGGTGGCTACACCTTC
TRBV6-5	TRBJ2-1	once	-	CASSSVPSSYNEQFF	TGTGCCAGCAGTTCGGTGCCGAGCTCCTACAATGAGCAGTTCTTC
TRBV15	TRBJ1-2	-	-	CATSRDREARYGYTF	TGTGCCACCAGCAGAGATCGAGAGGCACGCTATGGCTACACCTTC
TRBV5-1	TRBJ1-1	-	-	CASSIAQGGNTEAFF	TGCGCCAGCAGCATCGCACAGGGTGGGAACACTGAAGCTTTCTTT
TRBV5-1	TRBJ1-2	-	-	CASSSTPTSSYGYTF	TGCGCCAGCAGCAGTACACCGACCAGCAGCTATGGCTACACCTTC
TRBV9	TRBJ1-2	-	-	CASSEPKGGDYGYTF	TGTGCCAGCAGCGAACCGAAGGGGGGCGATTATGGCTACACCTTC
TRBV30	TRBJ2-6	-	-	CAWSRSRPGANVLTF	TGTGCCTGGAGTAGGTCGAGGCCTGGGGCCAACGTCCTGACTTTC
TRBV28	TRBJ1-5	-	-	CASNIYRVGNQPQHF	TGTGCCAGCAATATCTACAGGGTAGGCAATCAGCCCCAGCATTTT
TRBV13	TRBJ1-2	-	-	CASSQDPFYGYTF	TGTGCCAGCAGCCAGGACCCGTTCTATGGCTACACCTTC
TRBV6-5	TRBJ1-1	-	-	CASSYSDGDTEAFF	TGTGCCAGCAGTTACTCAGACGGAGACACTGAAGCTTTCTTT
TRBV5-1	TRBJ2-2	-	TRBD1	CASGTGNTGELFF	TGCGCCAGCGGGACAGGGAACACCGGGGAGCTGTTTTTT
TRBV6-6	TRBJ2-1	few	-	CASSHSTSYNEQFF	TGTGCCAGCAGTCACTCGACAAGCTACAATGAGCAGTTCTTC
TRBV11-3	TRBJ2-2	-	TRBD1	CASSFGTGNTGELFF	TGTGCCAGCAGCTTCGGGACAGGGAACACCGGGGAGCTGTTTTTT
TRBV5-1	TRBJ2-7	-	TRBD1	CASSSPGQGAHEQYF	TGCGCCAGCAGCTCACCGGGACAGGGGGCCCACGAGCAGTACTTC
TRBV6-5	TRBJ2-2	-	-	CASRLGGNTGELFF	TGTGCCAGCAGGCTCGGCGGGAACACCGGGGAGCTGTTTTTT
TRBV7-9	TRBJ2-7	-	TRBD1	CASSLGQATYEQYF	TGTGCCAGCAGCTTGGGACAGGCTACCTACGAGCAGTACTTC
TRBV7-8	TRBJ2-7	-	-	CASSGDLWRYEQYF	TGTGCCAGCAGCGGGGACCTTTGGCGGTACGAGCAGTACTTC
TRBV29-1	TRBJ2-1	-	-	CSVYQGLYEQFF	TGCAGCGTTTACCAGGGGCTATATGAGCAGTTCTTC
TRBV10-3	TRBJ2-1	-	-	CAISESVAPQDNEQFF	TGTGCCATCAGTGAGTCGGTAGCCCCACAGGACAATGAGCAGTTCTTC
TRBV27	TRBJ2-1	-	TRBD1	CASRPRPGQGINEQFF	TGTGCCAGCAGACCGAGACCGGGACAGGGTATTAATGAGCAGTTCTTC
TRBV2	TRBJ1-5	-	TRBD1	CASSETGRGVQPQHF	TGTGCCAGCAGTGAAACTGGCAGGGGGGTACAGCCCCAGCATTTT
TRBV10-1	TRBJ2-1	-	-	CASSESALSRGNEQFF	TGCGCCAGCAGTGAGTCGGCCTTAAGTAGGGGCAATGAGCAGTTCTTC
TRBV5-1	TRBJ2-7	once	-	CASSLVPGTSYEQYF	TGCGCCAGCAGCTTGGTGCCAGGAACATCCTACGAGCAGTACTTC
TRBV6-1	TRBJ1-5	-	-	CASKGGNQPQHF	TGTGCCAGCAAAGGGGGCAATCAGCCCCAGCATTTT
TRBV7-9	TRBJ1-1	-	-	CASSLERLKNTEAFF	TGTGCCAGCAGCTTAGAAAGACTAAAGAACACTGAAGCTTTCTTT
TRBV5-1	TRBJ1-5	-	-	CASSLYQGMNQPQHF	TGCGCCAGCAGCTTGTATCAGGGGATGAATCAGCCCCAGCATTTT
TRBV28	TRBJ1-2	few	TRBD1	CATPGTANYGYTF	TGTGCCACGCCGGGGACAGCTAACTATGGCTACACCTTC
TRBV5-1	TRBJ1-1	-	-	CASSLGTHTEAFF	TGCGCCAGCAGCTTGGGGACTCACACTGAAGCTTTCTTT
TRBV5-1	TRBJ2-5	-	TRBD1	CASTLVGTGQETQYF	TGCGCCAGCACCCTTGTCGGGACAGGCCAAGAGACCCAGTACTTC
TRBV6-4	TRBJ2-5	-	-	CASSDSQGETQYF	TGTGCCAGCAGTGACTCCCAGGGGGAGACCCAGTACTTC
TRBV30	TRBJ2-7	-	-	CAWSQGTLSSYEQYF	TGTGCCTGGAGTCAAGGGACCCTAAGCTCCTACGAGCAGTACTTC
TRBV27	TRBJ2-3	-	-	CASSFPGLSTDTQYF	TGTGCCAGCAGTTTTCCGGGTCTTAGCACAGATACGCAGTATTTT
TRBV5-1	TRBJ1-4	-	-	CASSLEGNEKLFF	TGCGCCAGCAGCTTGGAGGGGAATGAAAAACTGTTTTTT
TRBV4-1	TRBJ1-1	-	-	CASSQVTGSTEAFF	TGCGCCAGCAGCCAAGTGACAGGCAGCACTGAAGCTTTCTTT
TRBV5-1	TRBJ1-1	-	-	CASSSNTGTTEAFF	TGCGCCAGCAGCAGTAATACAGGGACCACTGAAGCTTTCTTT
TRBV7-3	TRBJ1-1	-	TRBD1	CASSLNRGGNTEAFF	TGTGCCAGCAGCTTAAACAGGGGAGGAAACACTGAAGCTTTCTTT
TRBV18	TRBJ2-1	-	TRBD2	CASSPGTSAYNEQFF	TGTGCCAGCTCGCCCGGGACTAGCGCTTACAATGAGCAGTTCTTC
TRBV5-1	TRBJ1-6	-	-	CASSLGKDGVSPLHF	TGCGCCAGCAGCTTGGGGAAGGACGGGGTTTCACCCCTCCACTTT
TRBV30	TRBJ1-1	few	-	CAWSVPRRVNTEAFF	TGTGCCTGGAGTGTACCCAGGCGAGTGAACACTGAAGCTTTCTTT
TRBV5-1	TRBJ1-4	-	-	CASSLLGEGEKLFF	TGCGCCAGCAGCTTGTTGGGTGAGGGTGAAAAACTGTTTTTT
TRBV19	TRBJ2-6	once	-	CASSIVRFAGANVLTF	TGTGCCAGTAGTATAGTCAGGTTTGCTGGGGCCAACGTCCTGACTTTC
TRBV5-1	TRBJ1-3	-	-	CASSLLGSGNTIYF	TGCGCCAGCAGCTTATTGGGGTCTGGAAACACCATATATTTT
TRBV5-1	TRBJ1-2	-	-	CASSFGTFGYTF	TGCGCCAGCAGCTTCGGGACATTCGGCTACACCTTC
TRBV6-5	TRBJ2-1	-	TRBD2	CASRTSGGLYNEQFF	TGTGCCAGCAGGACTAGCGGGGGGCTTTACAATGAGCAGTTCTTC
TRBV30	TRBJ2-2	-	-	CAGRQERLNTGELFF	TGTGCCGGCAGACAGGAACGGCTGAACACCGGGGAGCTGTTTTTT
TRBV7-6	TRBJ2-3	-	TRBD2	CASSFSGGGPDTQYF	TGTGCCAGCAGCTTTAGCGGGGGGGGGCCAGATACGCAGTATTTT
TRBV10-2	TRBJ2-2	-	-	CASRVTVGELFF	TGCGCCAGCAGAGTGACGGTCGGGGAGCTGTTTTTT
TRBV30	TRBJ1-4	-	TRBD1	CAWRFRGELFF	TGTGCCTGGAGGTTCAGGGGGGAACTGTTTTTT
TRBV5-1	TRBJ1-4	-	-	CASSVQQGTNEKLFF	TGCGCCAGCAGCGTTCAACAGGGAACTAATGAAAAACTGTTTTTT
TRBV4-1	TRBJ2-1	-	-	CASSQGLGTRYNEQFF	TGCGCCAGCAGCCAGGGGTTGGGCACCCGCTACAATGAGCAGTTCTTC
TRBV6-5	TRBJ2-1	-	-	CASSPDRGEQFF	TGTGCCAGCAGCCCCGACAGAGGGGAGCAGTTCTTC
TRBV7-3	TRBJ1-1	-	-	CASSLVQRNTEAFF	TGTGCCAGCAGCTTAGTACAGAGGAACACTGAAGCTTTCTTT
TRBV7-9	TRBJ1-2	-	-	CASSLGGQYYGYTF	TGTGCCAGCAGCTTAGGTGGGCAGTACTATGGCTACACCTTC